These T cell receptor beta chains were read from a single sample in a study of PD-1 blockade in classical Hodgkin lymphoma. The assay was immunoSEQ multiplex PCR, and TCRdb's table has in-frame clones only and misses some. The repertoire holds more than 20,000 clones, with around three quarters as singletons. The specimen was CD4+ T cells from blood, collected before the fourth cycle of nivolumab. The receptors stem from a human donor with classical Hodgkin lymphoma. The CDR3 runs from the conserved cysteine through the conserved F or W. The D gene is left open where the match is weak. Clone size is shown for a subset of rows, as once, few, many or a class of expanded clone.

NA	TRBV7-2	NA	TRBJ2-3	CASRSGLTDTQYF	TGTGCCAGCAGGTCAGGGCTCACAGATACGCAGTATTTT
NA	TRBV5-1	NA	TRBJ2-7	CASSLLQGRGAVYEQYF	TGCGCCAGCAGCTTGTTACAGGGGCGGGGGGCGGTCTACGAGCAGTACTTC
NA	TRBV5-4	TRBD1	TRBJ1-6	CASSQEDFGQANSPLHF	TGTGCCAGCAGCCAAGAAGATTTTGGACAGGCTAATTCACCCCTCCACTTT
NA	TRBV10-3	TRBD1	TRBJ1-2	CAISESGTGRYGYTF	TGTGCCATCAGTGAGTCAGGGACAGGGAGGTATGGCTACACCTTC
NA	TRBV4-3	NA	TRBJ2-2	CASSQDLGPGELFF	TGCGCCAGCAGCCAAGATCTTGGCCCCGGGGAGCTGTTTTTT
NA	TRBV7-2	NA	TRBJ1-6	CASSPLHNSPLHF	TGTGCCAGCAGCCCACTGCATAATTCACCCCTCCACTTT
few	TRBV7-2	NA	TRBJ1-4	CASSLEQRNEKLFF	TGTGCCAGCAGCTTAGAACAGAGAAATGAAAAACTGTTTTTT
NA	TRBV2	NA	TRBJ1-5	CASSGLGPQHF	TGTGCCAGCTCAGGCCTGGGGCCCCAGCATTTT
NA	TRBV29-1	NA	TRBJ2-7	CSGQGIGSYEQYF	TGCAGCGGCCAGGGGATAGGCTCCTACGAGCAGTACTTC
few	TRBV5-4	NA	TRBJ1-6	CASSRLQGGNSPLHF	TGTGCCAGCAGCCGCCTGCAGGGTGGGAATTCACCCCTCCACTTT
NA	TRBV10-3	TRBD1	TRBJ1-4	CATGQGATNEKLFF	TGTGCCACCGGACAGGGGGCTACTAATGAAAAACTGTTTTTT
NA	TRBV14	NA	TRBJ2-5	CASSHGETQYF	TGTGCCAGCAGCCATGGGGAGACCCAGTACTTC
once	TRBV27	NA	TRBJ1-6	CASSPLGGGISPLHF	TGTGCCAGCAGTCCCCTTGGGGGCGGAATTTCACCCCTCCACTTT
once	TRBV29-1	TRBD2	TRBJ2-3	CSVAYGGATDTQYF	TGCAGCGTTGCTTACGGGGGGGCCACAGATACGCAGTATTTT
NA	TRBV5-5	NA	TRBJ2-2	CASSFVVEQGNTGELFF	TGTGCCAGCAGCTTTGTGGTAGAACAGGGGAACACCGGGGAGCTGTTTTTT
medium-sized	TRBV6-4	NA	TRBJ2-5	CASSDGQGGTQYF	TGTGCCAGCAGTGACGGTCAGGGGGGGACCCAGTACTTC
NA	TRBV2	NA	TRBJ2-2	CASLGGYAGELFF	TGTGCCAGCCTTGGGGGCTATGCCGGGGAGCTGTTTTTT
NA	TRBV4-1	TRBD1	TRBJ1-1	CASSQQGAGNTEAFF	TGCGCCAGCAGCCAGCAGGGGGCGGGGAACACTGAAGCTTTCTTT
few	TRBV6-5	NA	TRBJ1-2	CASSYSGGQGGYGYTF	TGTGCCAGCAGTTACTCGGGGGGACAAGGCGGCTATGGCTACACCTTC
NA	TRBV5-5	NA	TRBJ1-6	CASSLDAGSVSPLHF	TGTGCCAGCAGCTTGGATGCGGGATCGGTTTCACCCCTCCACTTT
NA	TRBV6-5	NA	TRBJ2-7	CASREKYEQYF	TGTGCCAGCAGGGAGAAATACGAGCAGTACTTC
NA	TRBV7-2	TRBD1	TRBJ1-5	CASSTDRADQPQHF	TGTGCCAGCAGCACTGACAGGGCCGATCAGCCCCAGCATTTT